Following are 22 T cell receptor beta chains from one sample sequenced in a study of blood T cell repertoires in COVID-19. TCRdb keeps only in-frame clones here, not all; method: immunoSEQ multiplex PCR. This table has some 350,000 clones, 80% to 90% appearing once. Material for sequencing was PBMCs or T cells enriched from blood (not recorded which). Every receptor here comes from a man under 40 who had recovered from COVID-19.

This clone was seen a handful of times. The chain links TRBV28 to TRBJ2-2, with D maybe TRBD1 (7 bases). Germline loops: CDR1 MDHEN, CDR2 SYDVKM. Trimming left V 0 bases short and J 4 bases short, with 21 bases between. The CDR3 totals 19 residues. CDR3 coding DNA: TGTGCCAGCAGTTTATGGCTGGGGGGTCAGGGGGAAGGCACCGGGGAGCTGTTTTTT. Translating gives CASSLWLGGQGEGTGELFF.

V usage is TRBV15 and J usage is TRBJ2-7, with D possibly matching TRBD1 (5 bases). Trimming shortened V by 0 bases and J by 3 bases, and 12 bases separated the two germline ends. Germline V gene data show CDR1 as LNHNV and CDR2 as YYDKDF (reference sequence). The length of the CDR3 is 15 residues. The CDR3 region is CATSREATESYEQYF. In nucleotides, the CDR3 is TGTGCCACCAGCAGAGAAGCGACAGAGAGCTACGAGCAGTACTTC.

The genes are TRBV5-5 and TRBJ2-5; D may be TRBD2 (5 bases). This CDR3 spans 15 amino acids. Germline V gene data show CDR1 as SGHKS and CDR2 as YYEKEE (reference sequence). Trimming took off 10 bases at V and 0 bases at J, with 19 bases between the two ends. This CDR3 is CAPPLGRVDQETQYF. CDR3 in DNA: TGTGCCCCCCCCCTTGGGCGGGTGGACCAAGAGACCCAGTACTTC. The whole variable domain, remainder taken from reference TRBV5-5 and TRBJ2-5, is DAGVTQSPTHLIKTRGQQVTLRCSPISGHKSVSWYQQVLGQGPQFIFQYYEKEERGRGNFPDRFSARQFPNYSSELNVNALLLGDSALYLCAPPLGRVDQETQYFGPGTRLLVL.

The J gene is TRBJ2-7, the V gene TRBV5-6; TRBD1 matches 8 bases. The CDR3 covers 12 residues. With 2 bases clipped from V and 10 bases from J, the junction kept 5 bases outside the gene matches. The V gene's germline CDR1 is SGHDT and CDR2 YYEEEE. CDR3 nucleotides: TGTGCCAGCAGCTTCGACAGGGGAATTCAGTACTTC. Its translation is CASSFDRGIQYF.

CDR3 DNA: TGTGCCAGCAGCTTAACAGGGGCCCAAGAGACCCAGTACTTC. This translates into CASSLTGAQETQYF. The genes are TRBV5-6 and TRBJ2-5; 7 nucleotides line up with TRBD1. Looked up from germline, CDR1 is SGHDT and CDR2 is YYEEEE. The CDR3 is made up of 14 amino acids. V shed 2 bases, J shed 1 base, and the junction held 2 bases outside the gene matches.

This chain links TRBV7-2 with TRBJ2-7; tentatively, D is TRBD1 (6 bases). Looked up from germline, CDR1 is SGHTA and CDR2 is FQGNSA. The CDR3 runs 13 residues. V dropped 5 bases and J dropped 5 bases, with 13 bases sitting between them. CDR3 DNA: TGTGCCAGCAGCCTACCACAGGGAAACGAGCAGTACTTC. Protein: CASSLPQGNEQYF.

The V call is TRBV29-1, the J call TRBJ2-2, with 7 bases identical to TRBD2. The CDR3 covers 12 residues. V lost 4 bases, J lost 5 bases, and 1 base stayed unmatched. The germline V gene encodes CDR1 SQVTM and CDR2 ANQGSEA. This chain's CDR3 is CSVVGGTGELFF. The DNA for the CDR3 is TGCAGCGTTGTGGGGGGGACCGGGGAGCTGTTTTTT.

This chain links TRBV7-9 with TRBJ2-3; 10 positions match TRBD1. The V gene's germline CDR1 is SEHNR and CDR2 FQNEAQ (reference sequence). With V trimmed by 5 bases and J by 0 bases, 2 bases remained unmatched. The CDR3 extends over 15 amino acids. CDR3 protein: CASSRTGGSTDTQYF. Written as DNA, the CDR3 is TGTGCCAGCAGCCGGACAGGGGGAAGCACAGATACGCAGTATTTT.

The chain has TRBV9 and TRBJ2-1; TRBD2 matches 7 bases. The V gene end was trimmed by 1 base and the J gene end by 0 bases; junction bases not matched to a gene: 4. Germline CDR1 SGDLS, CDR2 YYNGEE. The CDR3 sequence is 16 residues long. The CDR3 coding sequence is TGTGCCAGCAGCGTAACTAGCGTGAGCTCCTACAATGAGCAGTTCTTC. Protein: CASSVTSVSSYNEQFF.

This chain connects TRBV29-1 to TRBJ1-2; perhaps TRBD1 as D (5 bases). The CDR3 covers 12 residues. CDR1 and CDR2 from the germline V gene are SQVTM and ANQGSEA. V lost 6 bases and J 4 bases, leaving 12 bases between the germline ends. The CDR3 DNA is TGCAGCGTCAATTCAGGGCTCTATGGCTACACCTTC. It is translated as CSVNSGLYGYTF.

V gene TRBV7-9 combines with J gene TRBJ2-7, with 8 bases lining up with TRBD2. There are 16 residues in the CDR3. Germline-derived CDR1 and CDR2 are SEHNR and FQNEAQ (reference sequence). V shed 3 bases, J shed 1 base, and the junction held 8 bases outside the gene matches. CDR3 DNA: TGTGCCAGCAGCTTCCTTCTAGCGGGCGATTCCTACGAGCAGTACTTC. This translates into CASSFLLAGDSYEQYF.

This clone showed up just a few times. The gene calls are TRBV5-1 and TRBJ1-1, with 9 positions matching TRBD1. CDR3 length: 14 residues. J gave up 7 bases and V 4 bases, and 8 bases lay outside the gene matches. Germline V gene data show CDR1 as SGHRS and CDR2 as YFSETQ. DNA of the CDR3: TGCGCCAGCAGCCCGGGACAGGGCAACCTTGAAGCTTTCTTT. Its translation is CASSPGQGNLEAFF.

The chain links TRBV12-3 or TRBV12-4 to TRBJ1-1; D unresolved. This CDR3 contains 12 residues. V was clipped by 2 bases and J by 7 bases, with 8 bases between them. In nucleotides, the CDR3 is TGTGCCAGCAGTTTATCGGGGATTGAAGCTTTCTTT. Protein product: CASSLSGIEAFF.

The chain uses TRBV24-1 and TRBJ2-3; maybe TRBD1 (5 bases). The CDR3 spans 14 residues. Germline V lookup: CDR1 KGHDR, CDR2 SFDVKD. Trimming removed 3 bases from V and 5 bases from J, with 11 bases in between. CDR3 in amino acids: CATSDEDSLDTQYF. In DNA form, the CDR3 reads TGTGCCACCAGTGATGAAGACAGCTTAGATACGCAGTATTTT.

The chain uses TRBV5-1 and TRBJ2-2; D is perhaps TRBD1 (6 bases). Germline V CDR1 and CDR2: SGHRS, YFSETQ. The V gene lost 0 bases and the J gene lost 7 bases, with 19 bases spanning the gap. CDR3 length: 17 residues. The CDR3 spells CASSLGDTRQVDGELFF. The CDR3 DNA reads TGCGCCAGCAGCTTGGGGGACACCAGACAGGTCGACGGGGAGCTGTTTTTT.

The chain joins TRBV16 to TRBJ2-3, with D possibly matching TRBD1 (5 bases). The V and J ends lost 3 bases and 3 bases respectively, with 7 bases between them. This CDR3 comprises 13 residues. CDR1 and CDR2 (germline): KGHSY, FQNENV. The CDR3 DNA reads TGTGCCAGCAGCCAGTCAGGGACAGATACGCAGTATTTT. It translates to CASSQSGTDTQYF.

This rearrangement joins TRBV7-9 to TRBJ1-3; D possibly corresponds to TRBD1 (5 bases). CDR3 length: 19 residues. Between the trimmed V and J ends, which lost 3 bases and 0 bases, there was a span of 21 bases. Germline V gene data show CDR1 as SEHNR and CDR2 as FQNEAQ (reference sequence). In nucleotides, the CDR3 is TGTGCCAGCAGCTTCCCTGGAATGCAGGGCCTATCCTCTGGAAACACCATATATTTT. It codes for CASSFPGMQGLSSGNTIYF.

The count of this clone is one. CDR3 region: CASTLLRTGDEQYF. The DNA for the CDR3 is TGTGCCAGCACCCTTCTCCGGACAGGGGACGAGCAGTACTTC. V gene TRBV5-5 combines with J gene TRBJ2-7; 9 bases fit TRBD1. The CDR3 totals 14 residues. With V trimmed by 6 bases and J by 5 bases, 9 bases remained unmatched. Germline assignment: CDR1 SGHKS and CDR2 YYEKEE (reference sequence).

V gene TRBV6-5 combines with J gene TRBJ1-1; TRBD1 matches at 8 bases. This CDR3 contains 15 residues. V trimming: 6 bases; J trimming: 1 base; junction bases outside the gene matches: 7. Germline V lookup: CDR1 MNHEY, CDR2 SVGAGI. CDR3 loop: CASRISGTGNTEAFF. The CDR3 DNA is TGTGCCAGCAGGATTTCCGGGACAGGGAACACTGAAGCTTTCTTT.

The chain combines TRBV27 with TRBJ2-3, with 12 bases identical to TRBD2. The germline V gene encodes CDR1 MNHEY and CDR2 SMNVEV (reference sequence). The junction had 6 bases not matched to a gene; V was cut back by 2 bases and J by 0 bases. The CDR3 extends over 18 amino acids. The CDR3 spells CASSLLLAGGPSTDTQYF. For the CDR3, the DNA is TGTGCCAGCAGTTTACTACTAGCGGGGGGACCTAGCACAGATACGCAGTATTTT.

The CDR3 DNA follows: TGTGCCAGCAGATACGGGACAGGGGGCACTGAAGCTTTCTTT. It translates to CASRYGTGGTEAFF. This sequence joins TRBV27 and TRBJ1-1; 11 nucleotides match TRBD1. CDR1 and CDR2 (germline): MNHEY, SMNVEV (reference sequence). After removal of 6 bases from V and 4 bases from J, the junction contained 4 bases not matched to a gene. This CDR3 is built from 14 residues.

This rearrangement joins TRBV14 to TRBJ1-1; the D is unclear. CDR1 and CDR2 from the germline V gene are SGHDN and FVKESK. The CDR3 loop spans 15 amino acids. Trimming took 0 bases from V and 2 from J, leaving 10 bases between them. CDR3 coding DNA: TGTGCCAGCAGCCAAGAGGGCGCAGGAAACACTGAAGCTTTCTTT. It is translated as CASSQEGAGNTEAFF. Supplemented by reference TRBV14 and TRBJ1-1, the full variable domain reads EAGVTQFPSHSVIEKGQTVTLRCDPISGHDNLYWYRRVMGKEIKFLLHFVKESKQDESGMPNNRFLAERTGGTYSTLKVQPAELEDSGVYFCASSQEGAGNTEAFFGQGTRLTVV.